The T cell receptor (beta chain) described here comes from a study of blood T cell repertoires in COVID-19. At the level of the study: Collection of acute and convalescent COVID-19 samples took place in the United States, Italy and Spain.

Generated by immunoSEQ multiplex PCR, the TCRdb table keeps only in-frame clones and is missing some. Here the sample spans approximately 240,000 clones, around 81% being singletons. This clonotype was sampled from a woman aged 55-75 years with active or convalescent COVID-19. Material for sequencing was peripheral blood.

CDR3 protein: CASSAEPQGGGYTF. DNA for the CDR3: TGTGCCAGCAGCGCCGAGCCACAGGGGGGTGGCTACACCTTC. The V and J genes are TRBV9 and TRBJ1-2; 8 bases are shared with TRBD1. CDR3 length equals 14 residues. With 3 bases clipped from V and 7 bases from J, the junction kept 8 bases outside the gene matches. Germline CDR1 and CDR2: SGDLS and YYNGEE.